The subject of this entry is one T cell receptor beta chain. The data stem from a study of T cells after posttransplantation cyclophosphamide. Trimming removed 4 bases from V and 0 bases from J, with 12 bases in between. The CDR3 sequence is 16 residues long. Germline V gene data show CDR1 as SGHAT and CDR2 as FQNNGV. Busulfan-fludarabine conditioning, marrow transplant, and cyclophosphamide on days +3 and +4 were administered. Assay used: immunoSEQ multiplex PCR; TCRdb lists only in-frame clones, some missing. The sample has around 5,000 clones; roughly 76% are singletons. The receptor was isolated from a male patient between 60 and 69 years old who received an allogeneic stem cell transplant from an unrelated donor, was CMV-positive, and had no GVHD. Part of the T cell pool may stem from the graft donor. This specimen was PBMCs, taken after allogeneic stem cell transplant with posttransplant cyclophosphamide. This sequence joins TRBV11-2 and TRBJ1-4; no clear D gene. This chain's CDR3 is CASSYTSVATNEKLFF. The CDR3 DNA reads as TGTGCCAGCAGCTACACCTCAGTTGCAACTAATGAAAAACTGTTTTTT.